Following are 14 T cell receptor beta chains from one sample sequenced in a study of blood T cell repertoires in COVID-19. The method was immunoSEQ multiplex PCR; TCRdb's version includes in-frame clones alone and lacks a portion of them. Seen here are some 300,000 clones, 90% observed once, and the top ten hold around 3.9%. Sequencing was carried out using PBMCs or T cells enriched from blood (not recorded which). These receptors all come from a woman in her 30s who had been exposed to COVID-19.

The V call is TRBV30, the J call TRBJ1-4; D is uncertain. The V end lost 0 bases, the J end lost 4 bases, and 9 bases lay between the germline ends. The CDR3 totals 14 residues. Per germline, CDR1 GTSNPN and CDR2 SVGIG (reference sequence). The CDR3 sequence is CAWSVGQFNEKLFF. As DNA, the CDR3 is TGTGCCTGGAGTGTTGGGCAGTTTAATGAAAAACTGTTTTTT.

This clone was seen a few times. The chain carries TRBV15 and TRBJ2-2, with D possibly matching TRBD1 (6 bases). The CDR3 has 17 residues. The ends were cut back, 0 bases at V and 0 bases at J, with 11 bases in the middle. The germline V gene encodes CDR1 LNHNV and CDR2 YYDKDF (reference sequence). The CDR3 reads CATSRDSRTANTGELFF. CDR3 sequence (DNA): TGTGCCACCAGCAGAGATAGTAGGACAGCGAACACCGGGGAGCTGTTTTTT.

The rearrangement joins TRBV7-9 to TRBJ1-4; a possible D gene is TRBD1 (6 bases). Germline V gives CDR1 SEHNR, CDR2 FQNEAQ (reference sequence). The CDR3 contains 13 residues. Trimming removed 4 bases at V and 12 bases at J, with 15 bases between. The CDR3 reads CASSWGTTRELFF. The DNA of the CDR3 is TGTGCCAGCAGCTGGGGGACAACCCGGGAACTGTTTTTT.

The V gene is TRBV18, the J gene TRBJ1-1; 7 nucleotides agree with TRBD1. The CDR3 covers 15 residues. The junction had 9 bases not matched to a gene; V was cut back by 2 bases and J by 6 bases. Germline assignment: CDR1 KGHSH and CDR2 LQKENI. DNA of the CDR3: TGTGCCAGCTCACCAAGGGCACAGGGGTTGGCTGAAGCTTTCTTT. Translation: CASSPRAQGLAEAFF.

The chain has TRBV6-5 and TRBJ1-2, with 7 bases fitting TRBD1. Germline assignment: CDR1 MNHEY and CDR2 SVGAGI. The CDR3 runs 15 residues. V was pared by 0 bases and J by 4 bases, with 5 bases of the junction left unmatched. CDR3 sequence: CASSYSSPGGYGYTF. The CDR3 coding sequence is TGTGCCAGCAGTTACTCGAGCCCAGGGGGCTATGGCTACACCTTC.

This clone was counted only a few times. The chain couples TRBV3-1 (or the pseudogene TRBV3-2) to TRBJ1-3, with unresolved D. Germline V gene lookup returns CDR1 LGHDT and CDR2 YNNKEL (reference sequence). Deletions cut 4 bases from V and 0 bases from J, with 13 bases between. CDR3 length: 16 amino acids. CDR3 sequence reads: CASSRATTFSGNTIYF. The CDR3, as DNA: TGTGCCAGCAGCCGGGCCACGACCTTCTCTGGAAACACCATATATTTT.

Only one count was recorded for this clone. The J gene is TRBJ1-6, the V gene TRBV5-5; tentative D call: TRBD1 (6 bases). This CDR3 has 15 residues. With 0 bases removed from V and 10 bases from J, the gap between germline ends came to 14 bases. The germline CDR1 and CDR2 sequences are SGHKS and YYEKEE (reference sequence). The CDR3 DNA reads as TGTGCCAGCAGCTTGGAAACAGGGAGAGGATCACCCCTCCACTTT. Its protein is CASSLETGRGSPLHF.

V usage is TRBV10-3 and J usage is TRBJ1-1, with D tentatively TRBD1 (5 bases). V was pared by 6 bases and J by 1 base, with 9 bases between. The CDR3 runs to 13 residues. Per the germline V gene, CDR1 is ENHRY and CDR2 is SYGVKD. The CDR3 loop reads CAISGGANTEAFF. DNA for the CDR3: TGTGCCATCAGCGGGGGTGCGAACACTGAAGCTTTCTTT.

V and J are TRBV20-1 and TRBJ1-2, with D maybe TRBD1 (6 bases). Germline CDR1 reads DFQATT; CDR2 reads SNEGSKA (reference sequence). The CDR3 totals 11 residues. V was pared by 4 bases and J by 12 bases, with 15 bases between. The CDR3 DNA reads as TGCAGTGCTACCCGGACAGCCGGCAACACCTTC. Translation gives CSATRTAGNTF.

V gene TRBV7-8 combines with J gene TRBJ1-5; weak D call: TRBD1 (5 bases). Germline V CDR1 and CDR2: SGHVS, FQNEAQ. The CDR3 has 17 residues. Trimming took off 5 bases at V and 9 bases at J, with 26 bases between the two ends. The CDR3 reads CASSPTPTVNNWRPQHF. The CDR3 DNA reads TGTGCCAGCAGCCCTACCCCGACAGTCAATAATTGGAGGCCCCAGCATTTT.

The CDR3 DNA reads as TGTGCCAGCAGCTTTTACAGGCTGGAAGAGACCCAGTACTTC. It encodes CASSFYRLEETQYF. This chain joins TRBV5-5 and TRBJ2-5; TRBD1 is a possible D gene (5 bases). The length of the CDR3 is 14 residues. The germline V gene encodes CDR1 SGHKS and CDR2 YYEKEE (reference sequence). V was clipped by 2 bases and J by 3 bases, with 11 bases between them.

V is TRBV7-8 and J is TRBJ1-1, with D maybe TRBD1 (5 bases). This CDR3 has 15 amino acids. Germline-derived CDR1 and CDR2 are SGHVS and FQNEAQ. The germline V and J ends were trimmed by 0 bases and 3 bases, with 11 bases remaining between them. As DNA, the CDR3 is TGTGCCAGCAGCTTAGCATCAGGGAGGGACACTGAAGCTTTCTTT. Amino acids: CASSLASGRDTEAFF.

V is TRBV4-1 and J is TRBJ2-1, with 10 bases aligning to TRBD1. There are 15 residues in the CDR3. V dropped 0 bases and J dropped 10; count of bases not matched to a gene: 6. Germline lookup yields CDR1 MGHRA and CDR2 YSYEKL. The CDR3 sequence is CASSQDWGTGDEQFF. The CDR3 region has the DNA TGCGCCAGCAGCCAAGATTGGGGGACAGGGGACGAGCAGTTCTTC.

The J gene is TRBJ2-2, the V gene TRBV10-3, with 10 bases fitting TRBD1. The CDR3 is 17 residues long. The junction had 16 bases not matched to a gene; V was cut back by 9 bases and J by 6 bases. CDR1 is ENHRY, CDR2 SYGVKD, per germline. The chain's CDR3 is CAIAGTGVEFFPGELFF. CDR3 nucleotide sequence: TGTGCCATTGCCGGGACAGGGGTGGAATTTTTTCCCGGGGAGCTGTTTTTT.